What follows are 27 T cell receptor beta chains derived from one specimen sequenced in a study of CD8 T cells in Susac syndrome. When the RNA was reverse transcribed, random hexamers were used with an input of roughly 0.5 to 1 ug. Using its own MiXCR run on the immunoSEQ multiplex PCR reads, TCRdb lists one record per CDR3 protein. The repertoire holds about 250,000 distinct CDR3 sequences, with roughly 95% as singletons. Input material: CD4+ T cells from PBMCs. These receptor sequences come from a human donor with multiple sclerosis.

This chain connects TRBV9 to TRBJ1-3; D may be TRBD1 (6 bases). V was pared by 4 bases and J by 2 bases, with 10 bases between. The CDR3 has 14 residues. Germline CDR1 is SGDLS and CDR2 is YYNGEE. Here the CDR3 DNA reads TGTGCCAGCAGCAGAACAGGGACTGGAAACACCATATATTTT. Translating gives CASSRTGTGNTIYF.

The rearrangement links TRBV27 to TRBJ1-5, with D maybe TRBD1 (5 bases). Between the trimmed V and J ends, which lost 3 bases and 7 bases, there was a span of 10 bases. Germline V gives CDR1 MNHEY, CDR2 SMNVEV (reference sequence). This CDR3 spans 13 amino acids. The CDR3 DNA sequence: TGTGCCAGCAGTTTCCAGGGCGGACAGCCCCAGCATTTT. Amino acids: CASSFQGGQPQHF.

The chain employs TRBV7-3 and TRBJ2-5, with a possible D match to TRBD1 (5 bases). Germline CDR1 reads SGHTA; CDR2 reads FQGTGA. V lost 1 base and J lost 2, with 8 bases in between. The CDR3 has 14 residues. CDR3 DNA sequence: TGTGCCAGCAGCTTAATGGGGCAGCAAGAGACCCAGTACTTC. Protein: CASSLMGQQETQYF.

The chain links TRBV29-1 to TRBJ2-5; TRBD2 might be the D (7 bases). The ends were cut back, 6 bases at V and 2 bases at J, with 13 bases in the middle. There are 13 residues in the CDR3. Germline V gene data show CDR1 as SQVTM and CDR2 as ANQGSEA. CDR3 residues: CSVRGAGQETQYF. Written as DNA, the CDR3 is TGCAGCGTCCGGGGGGCAGGTCAAGAGACCCAGTACTTC. Combining the CDR3 with reference TRBV29-1 and TRBJ2-5 gives the whole variable domain SAVISQKPSRDICQRGTSLTIQCQVDSQVTMMFWYRQQPGQSLTLIATANQGSEATYESGFVIDKFPISRPNLTFSTLTVSNMSPEDSSIYLCSVRGAGQETQYFGPGTRLLVL.

This sequence joins TRBV12-5 and TRBJ1-2; no reliable D call. This CDR3 region has 13 residues. CDR1 LGHNT and CDR2 FRNRAP come from the germline V gene. V lost 2 bases, J lost 0 bases, and 4 bases lay in between. DNA for the CDR3: TGTGCTAGTGGTTTGCCTACTAACTATGGCTACACCTTC. This encodes CASGLPTNYGYTF.

This clonotype was detected once. The chain carries TRBV5-6 and TRBJ1-5; maybe TRBD1 (6 bases). The germline CDR1 and CDR2 sequences are SGHDT and YYEEEE. V was shortened by 1 base and J by 0 bases, with 17 bases between the two germline ends. This CDR3 contains 18 residues. The CDR3, as DNA: TGTGCCAGCAGCTTGTCTGGCAGGGGCCTCTATAGCAATCAGCCCCAGCATTTT. Protein sequence: CASSLSGRGLYSNQPQHF.

The gene calls are TRBV24-1 and TRBJ2-3; 9 bases match TRBD1. The CDR3 loop spans 16 amino acids. The V and J ends lost 3 bases and 2 bases, in that order; junction bases with no gene match: 5. Germline V gene lookup returns CDR1 KGHDR and CDR2 SFDVKD. This CDR3 is CATSDPGQGATDTQYF. In nucleotides, the CDR3 is TGTGCCACCAGTGATCCGGGACAGGGAGCCACAGATACGCAGTATTTT.

The chain has TRBV11-2 and TRBJ2-3, with 9 bases matching TRBD2. Trimming took 5 bases from V and 7 from J; bases not matched to a gene: 19. The length of the CDR3 is 18 residues. CDR1 and CDR2 from the germline V gene are SGHAT and FQNNGV. Here the CDR3 reads CASSTARGAGGRANTQYF. Here the CDR3 DNA reads TGTGCCAGCAGCACCGCCCGGGGAGCGGGGGGACGAGCAAATACGCAGTATTTT.

The chain employs TRBV12-3 or TRBV12-4 and TRBJ2-5; 7 bases fit TRBD2. The J segment lost 7 bases and the V segment lost 6 bases, leaving 8 bases of the junction unmatched. The CDR3 sequence is 13 residues long. This CDR3 reads CASRRLGGGTQYF. DNA for the CDR3: TGTGCCAGCAGGAGACTGGGCGGGGGGACCCAGTACTTC.

This rearrangement joins TRBV6-6 to TRBJ2-3; D not certain. With 0 bases removed from V and 4 bases from J, the gap between germline ends came to 8 bases. Germline CDR1 and CDR2: MNHNY and SVGAGI (reference sequence). CDR3 size: 14 residues. The CDR3 loop is CASSYSSFPDTQYF. CDR3 coding DNA: TGTGCCAGCAGTTACTCCAGTTTTCCAGATACGCAGTATTTT.

This sequence joins TRBV25-1 and TRBJ1-2; D perhaps matches TRBD1 (5 bases). The CDR3 totals 14 residues. V dropped 6 bases and J dropped 6 bases, with 17 bases sitting between them. Germline CDR1 reads MGHDK; CDR2 reads SYGVNS. The CDR3 DNA follows: TGTGCCAGCAGCTCGGCCGGGGCGAGTAATGGCTACACCTTC. The encoded protein is CASSSAGASNGYTF.

This clonotype has a single count. J is TRBJ1-1 and V is TRBV28; no clear D gene. Looked up from germline, CDR1 is MDHEN and CDR2 is SYDVKM. This CDR3 has 15 amino acids. Between the trimmed V and J ends, which lost 1 base and 8 bases, there was a span of 17 bases. The DNA for the CDR3 is TGTGCCAGCAGTTTATTATGGTCCACCTCTTTAGAAGCTTTCTTT. Translation gives CASSLLWSTSLEAFF.

In DNA form, the CDR3 reads TGTGCCAGCAGTGACCGGGGGGCTGGTGAGCAGTACGTC. This gives the protein CASSDRGAGEQYV. V usage is TRBV2 and J usage is TRBJ2-7; D may be TRBD2 (7 bases). V was shortened by 3 bases and J by 7 bases, with 13 bases between the two germline ends. This CDR3 spans 13 amino acids. CDR1 and CDR2 from the germline V gene are SNHLY and FYNNEI.

The chain is built from TRBV2 and TRBJ2-3, with TRBD2 matching 7 bases. J was trimmed by 7 bases and V by 4 bases; bases with no gene match: 8. Germline V CDR1 and CDR2: SNHLY, FYNNEI. The CDR3 is 14 residues long. CDR3 in DNA: TGTGCCAGCAGTGCAGGGACTACCTCCAATACGCAGTATTTT. Its translation is CASSAGTTSNTQYF.

The chain employs TRBV19 and TRBJ2-5; D is undetermined. The CDR3 spans 13 residues. V was shortened by 5 bases and J by 7 bases, with 14 bases between the two germline ends. Germline V gives CDR1 LNHDA, CDR2 SQIVND (reference sequence). The CDR3 coding sequence is TGTGCCAGTAGTGGCAGTACAGTCGCGACCCAGTACTTC. It encodes CASSGSTVATQYF.

V gene TRBV30 combines with J gene TRBJ2-3; D uncertain. Trimming took off 4 bases at V and 4 bases at J, with 6 bases between the two ends. Germline CDR1 reads GTSNPN; CDR2 reads SVGIG (reference sequence). The CDR3 loop spans 11 amino acids. CDR3 sequence reads: CAWMAADTQYF. The CDR3 DNA follows: TGTGCCTGGATGGCGGCAGATACGCAGTATTTT.

The V gene is TRBV20-1, the J gene TRBJ1-1; tentatively, D is TRBD1 (5 bases). CDR1 and CDR2 from the germline V gene are DFQATT and SNEGSKA (reference sequence). This CDR3 region has 13 residues. Trimming shortened V by 6 bases and J by 0 bases, and 11 bases separated the two germline ends. CDR3 sequence (DNA): TGCAGTGCACCCGACAGTATGAACACTGAAGCTTTCTTT. Protein: CSAPDSMNTEAFF.

The rearrangement joins TRBV21-1 to TRBJ2-7; whether TRBD2, the table's D call, matches the DNA was not checked. TRBV21-1 constitutes a pseudogene. This CDR3 is built from 14 residues. CDR3 in DNA: TGTGCCAGCAGCGGGGGGGACCTATGTCTCGAGCAGTACGTC. Its translation is CASSGGDLCLEQYV.

The CDR3 nucleotides are TGCGCCAGCAGCCCGGAGGGACAAGTGTACCAAGAGACCCAGTACTTC. Encoded protein: CASSPEGQVYQETQYF. The V call is TRBV5-1, the J call TRBJ2-5; either TRBD1 or TRBD2 may supply D (6 bases each). Per the germline V gene, CDR1 is SGHRS and CDR2 is YFSETQ. Trimming left V 4 bases short and J 0 bases short, with 16 bases between. This CDR3 comprises 16 residues.

This clonotype showed up just once. The genes are TRBV5-1 and TRBJ2-3; the match to TRBD2 covers 9 bases. Germline lookup yields CDR1 SGHRS and CDR2 YFSETQ. The CDR3 covers 15 residues. Trimming took 4 bases from V and 5 from J; bases not matched to a gene: 8. Here the CDR3 DNA reads TGCGCCAGCAGCCGACTAGCGGCCCTGGGAGATACGCAGTATTTT. Its protein is CASSRLAALGDTQYF.

The chain carries TRBV18 and TRBJ1-1, with D perhaps TRBD1 (5 bases). Looked up from germline, CDR1 is KGHSH and CDR2 is LQKENI. Trimming removed 3 bases from V and 1 base from J, with 18 bases in between. CDR3 length: 17 residues. This CDR3 is CASSPTSSGAANTEAFF. Here the CDR3 DNA reads TGTGCCAGCTCACCTACCTCCTCCGGGGCTGCGAACACTGAAGCTTTCTTT.

CDR3 protein: CASSPTKRSYGYTF. The CDR3 DNA sequence: TGTGCCAGCAGCCCGACAAAGAGGTCCTATGGCTACACCTTC. The chain couples TRBV3-1 to TRBJ1-2; no definite D call. This CDR3 region has 14 residues. Trimming took 4 bases from V and 4 from J, leaving 13 bases between them. Per germline, CDR1 LGHDT and CDR2 YNNKEL (reference sequence).

The chain couples TRBV30 to TRBJ2-2, with D unresolved. In germline, CDR1 is GTSNPN, CDR2 SVGIG (reference sequence). CDR3 length equals 13 residues. The germline V and J ends were trimmed by 3 bases and 1 base, with 6 bases remaining between them. CDR3 DNA sequence: TGTGCCTGGAGAATACAGAACACCGGGGAGCTGTTTTTT. It specifies CAWRIQNTGELFF. Full variable domain (missing parts from reference TRBV30 and TRBJ2-2): SQTIHQWPATLVQPVGSPLSLECTVEGTSNPNLYWYRQAAGRGLQLLFYSVGIGQISSEVPQNLSASRPQDRQFILSSKKLLLSDSGFYLCAWRIQNTGELFFGEGSRLTVL.

V is TRBV19 and J is TRBJ2-1, with D unclear. The CDR3 is 19 residues long. Germline-derived CDR1 and CDR2 are LNHDA and SQIVND (reference sequence). V was clipped by 1 base and J by 0 bases, with 19 bases between them. The CDR3 sequence is CASSIGRLRSRSSYNEQFF. Here the CDR3 DNA reads TGTGCCAGTAGTATAGGTCGTCTAAGAAGCAGGAGCTCCTACAATGAGCAGTTCTTC.

The chain joins TRBV29-1 to TRBJ1-4; D uncertain. Trimming left V 6 bases short and J 0 bases short, with 2 bases between. Looked up from germline, CDR1 is SQVTM and CDR2 is ANQGSEA. The CDR3 length is 11 residues. The CDR3 nucleotides are TGCAGCGTGTCAACTAATGAAAAACTGTTTTTT. Its protein is CSVSTNEKLFF. The full variable domain, in which reference TRBV29-1 and TRBJ1-4 provide the parts outside the CDR3, is SAVISQKPSRDICQRGTSLTIQCQVDSQVTMMFWYRQQPGQSLTLIATANQGSEATYESGFVIDKFPISRPNLTFSTLTVSNMSPEDSSIYLCSVSTNEKLFFGSGTQLSVL.

CDR3 in amino acids: CASSLYRVIMNTEAFF. CDR3 DNA: TGTGCCAGCAGCCTCTACAGGGTGATCATGAACACTGAAGCTTTCTTT. This chain connects TRBV7-9 to TRBJ1-1; maybe TRBD1 (6 bases). Looked up from germline, CDR1 is SEHNR and CDR2 is FQNEAQ (reference sequence). The CDR3 is 16 residues long. The V end lost 5 bases, the J end lost 0 bases, and 16 bases lay between the germline ends.

The rearrangement links TRBV5-1 to TRBJ1-2; 9 nucleotides match TRBD1. The CDR3 is 19 residues long. Germline V gives CDR1 SGHRS, CDR2 YFSETQ. The ends lost 3 bases at V and 6 bases at J; junction bases unmatched: 21. The CDR3 DNA reads as TGCGCCAGCAGCTATTACCCACAGGGGGCGCGAATTGGGAACGATGGCTACACCTTC. Encoded protein: CASSYYPQGARIGNDGYTF.